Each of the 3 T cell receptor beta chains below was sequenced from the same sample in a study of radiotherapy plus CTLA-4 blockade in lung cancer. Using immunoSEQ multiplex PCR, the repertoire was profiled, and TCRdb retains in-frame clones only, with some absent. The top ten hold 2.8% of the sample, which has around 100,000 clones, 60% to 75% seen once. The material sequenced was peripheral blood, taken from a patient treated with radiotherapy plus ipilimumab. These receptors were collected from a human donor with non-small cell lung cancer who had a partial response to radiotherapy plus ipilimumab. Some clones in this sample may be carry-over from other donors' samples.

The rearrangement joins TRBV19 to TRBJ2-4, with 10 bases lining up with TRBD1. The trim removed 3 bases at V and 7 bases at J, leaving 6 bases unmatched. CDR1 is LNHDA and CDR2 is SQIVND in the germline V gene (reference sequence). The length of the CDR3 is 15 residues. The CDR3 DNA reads TGTGCCAGTAGTATGACAGGGGGCGCACCGAACATTCAGTACTTC. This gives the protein CASSMTGGAPNIQYF.

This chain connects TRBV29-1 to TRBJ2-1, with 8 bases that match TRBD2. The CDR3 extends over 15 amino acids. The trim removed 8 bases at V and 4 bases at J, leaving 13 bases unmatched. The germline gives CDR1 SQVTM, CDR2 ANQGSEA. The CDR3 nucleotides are TGCAGCACACGGGGGGGCCCCAATATTTACAATGAGCAGTTCTTC. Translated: CSTRGGPNIYNEQFF.

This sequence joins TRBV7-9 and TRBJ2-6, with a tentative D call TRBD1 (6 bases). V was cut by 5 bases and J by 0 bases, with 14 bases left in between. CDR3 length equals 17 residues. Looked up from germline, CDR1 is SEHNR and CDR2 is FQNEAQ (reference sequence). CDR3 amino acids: CASSTTGIASGANVLTF. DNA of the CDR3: TGTGCCAGCAGCACTACAGGGATCGCCTCTGGGGCCAACGTCCTGACTTTC.